This T cell receptor (beta chain) is drawn from a study of human thymus T cells. Notes on the study in general: Across thymic and blood repertoires, the usage of V and J genes appeared to be biased. As related research reported, thymic repertoires overlapped highly among unrelated individuals.

Thymus specimens were resections from corrective heart surgery. Healthy Finnish infants undergoing corrective surgery for congenital heart defects were the donors. This clone was seen a single time. The antigen is unknown. Using immunoSEQ multiplex PCR, the repertoire was profiled, and TCRdb retains in-frame clones only, with some absent. The sample contains 78,000 or so clones, approximately 97% of which appear only once. This TCR was sampled from a boy under three years old with a congenital heart defect but otherwise immunologically healthy. Sequencing was performed on thymus tissue.

The CDR3, as DNA: TGTGCCAGCAGTGAAGCGATATGGTTCTCTAGCGGGGCAGATACGCAGTATTTT. Protein product: CASSEAIWFSSGADTQYF. The rearrangement joins TRBV2 to TRBJ2-3; 9 nucleotides agree with TRBD2. The trim removed 0 bases at V and 4 bases at J, leaving 11 bases unmatched. The CDR3 runs 18 residues. Looked up from germline, CDR1 is SNHLY and CDR2 is FYNNEI.